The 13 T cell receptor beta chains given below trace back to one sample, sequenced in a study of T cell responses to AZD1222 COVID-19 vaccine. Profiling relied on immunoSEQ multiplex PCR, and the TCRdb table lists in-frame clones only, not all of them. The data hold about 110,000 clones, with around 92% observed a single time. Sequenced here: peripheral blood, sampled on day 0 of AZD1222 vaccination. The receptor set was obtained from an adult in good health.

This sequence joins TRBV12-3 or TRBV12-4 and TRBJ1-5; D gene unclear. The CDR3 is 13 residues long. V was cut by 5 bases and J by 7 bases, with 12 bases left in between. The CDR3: CASSPKLGQPQHF. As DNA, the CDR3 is TGTGCCAGCAGTCCGAAGTTGGGGCAGCCCCAGCATTTT.

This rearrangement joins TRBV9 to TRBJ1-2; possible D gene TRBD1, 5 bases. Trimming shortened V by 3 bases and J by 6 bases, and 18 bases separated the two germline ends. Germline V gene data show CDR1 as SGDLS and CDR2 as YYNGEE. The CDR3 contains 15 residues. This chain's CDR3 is CASSGVEEGRNGYTF. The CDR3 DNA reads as TGTGCCAGCAGCGGGGTCGAGGAGGGGAGGAATGGCTACACCTTC. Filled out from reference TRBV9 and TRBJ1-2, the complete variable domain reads DSGVTQTPKHLITATGQRVTLRCSPRSGDLSVYWYQQSLDQGLQFLIQYYNGEERAKGNILERFSAQQFPDLHSELNLSSLELGDSALYFCASSGVEEGRNGYTFGSGTRLTVV.

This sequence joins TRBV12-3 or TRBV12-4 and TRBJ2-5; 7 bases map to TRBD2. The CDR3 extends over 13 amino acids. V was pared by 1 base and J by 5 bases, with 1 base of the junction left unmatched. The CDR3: CASSLVGRETQYF. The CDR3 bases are TGTGCCAGCAGTTTAGTCGGGAGGGAGACCCAGTACTTC.

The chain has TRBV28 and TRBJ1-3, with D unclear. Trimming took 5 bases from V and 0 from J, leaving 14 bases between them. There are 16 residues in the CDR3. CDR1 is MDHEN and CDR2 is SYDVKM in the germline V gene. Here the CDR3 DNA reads TGTGCCAGCAGTGAGACTATACCCCTCTCTGGAAACACCATATATTTT. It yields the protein CASSETIPLSGNTIYF.

CDR3 in DNA: TGTGCCAGCAGTTACCCGATCGGGACCCCGGGTGGCTACACCTTC. It specifies CASSYPIGTPGGYTF. This chain uses TRBV6-5 with TRBJ1-2; a weak D match, TRBD1 (5 bases). CDR1 and CDR2 from the germline V gene are MNHEY and SVGAGI. The V and J ends lost 2 bases and 7 bases respectively, with 17 bases between them. The CDR3 totals 15 residues.

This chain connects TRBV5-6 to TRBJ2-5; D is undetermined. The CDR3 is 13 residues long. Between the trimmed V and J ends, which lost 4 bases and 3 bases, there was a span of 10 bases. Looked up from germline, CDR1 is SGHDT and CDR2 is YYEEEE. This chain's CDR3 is CASSNVGEETQYF. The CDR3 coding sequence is TGTGCCAGCAGCAACGTTGGGGAAGAGACCCAGTACTTC. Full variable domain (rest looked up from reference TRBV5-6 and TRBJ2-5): DAGVTQSPTHLIKTRGQQVTLRCSPKSGHDTVSWYQQALGQGPQFIFQYYEEEERQRGNFPDRFSGHQFPNYSSELNVNALLLGDSALYLCASSNVGEETQYFGPGTRLLVL.

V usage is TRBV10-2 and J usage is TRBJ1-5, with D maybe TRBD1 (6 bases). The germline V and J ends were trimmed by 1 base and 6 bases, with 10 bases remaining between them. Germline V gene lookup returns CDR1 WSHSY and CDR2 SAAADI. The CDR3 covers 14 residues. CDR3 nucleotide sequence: TGCGCCAGCAGTGAGTTGGGGGCGGCTCAGCCCCAGCATTTT. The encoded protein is CASSELGAAQPQHF.

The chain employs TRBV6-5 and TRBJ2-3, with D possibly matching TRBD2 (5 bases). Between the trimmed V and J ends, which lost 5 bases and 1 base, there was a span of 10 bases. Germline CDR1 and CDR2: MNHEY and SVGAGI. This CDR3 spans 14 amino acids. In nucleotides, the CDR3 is TGTGCCAGCAGTCTACGTAGCGGCACAGATACGCAGTATTTT. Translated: CASSLRSGTDTQYF.

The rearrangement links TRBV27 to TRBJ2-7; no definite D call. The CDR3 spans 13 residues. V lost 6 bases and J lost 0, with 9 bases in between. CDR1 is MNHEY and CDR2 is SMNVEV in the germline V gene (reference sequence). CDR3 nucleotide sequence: TGTGCCAGCAGCGACTGGAGCTCCTACGAGCAGTACTTC. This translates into CASSDWSSYEQYF.

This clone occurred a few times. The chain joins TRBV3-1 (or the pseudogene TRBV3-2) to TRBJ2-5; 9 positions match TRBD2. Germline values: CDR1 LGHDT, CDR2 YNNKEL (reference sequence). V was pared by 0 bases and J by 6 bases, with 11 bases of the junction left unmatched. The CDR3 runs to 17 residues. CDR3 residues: CASSQDRASGTLKTQYF. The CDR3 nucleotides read TGTGCCAGCAGCCAAGACCGGGCTAGCGGGACGCTGAAGACCCAGTACTTC.

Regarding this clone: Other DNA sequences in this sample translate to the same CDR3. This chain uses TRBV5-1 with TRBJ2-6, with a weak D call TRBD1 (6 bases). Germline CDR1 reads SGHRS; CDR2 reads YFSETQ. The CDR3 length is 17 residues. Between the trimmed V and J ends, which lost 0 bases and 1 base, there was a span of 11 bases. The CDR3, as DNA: TGCGCCAGCAGCTTGGAAGGCAGGGGATCTGGGGCCAACGTCCTGACTTTC. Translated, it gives CASSLEGRGSGANVLTF.

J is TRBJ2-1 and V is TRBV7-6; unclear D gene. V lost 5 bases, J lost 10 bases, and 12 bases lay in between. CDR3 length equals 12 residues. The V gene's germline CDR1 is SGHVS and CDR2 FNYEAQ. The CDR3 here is CASSLMLGEQFF. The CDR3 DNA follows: TGTGCCAGCAGCCTCATGTTAGGCGAGCAGTTCTTC.

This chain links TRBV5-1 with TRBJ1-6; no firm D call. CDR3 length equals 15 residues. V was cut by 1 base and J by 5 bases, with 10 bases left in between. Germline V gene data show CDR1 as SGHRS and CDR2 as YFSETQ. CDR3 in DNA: TGCGCCAGCAGCTTGATAGGACGGAATAATTCACCCCTCCACTTT. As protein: CASSLIGRNNSPLHF.